This T cell receptor (beta chain) came from a study of cytomegalovirus exposure and HLA in healthy donors. Germline CDR1 is KGHSH and CDR2 is LQKENI. This CDR3 is 14 amino acids long. PCR used 60 Vbeta primers and 13 Jbeta primers. Method: immunoSEQ multiplex PCR; TCRdb's copy keeps in-frame clones and lacks some. The sample yields over 100,000 clones, about 70% seen once. Notes on this clone: An end of the junction does not agree with germline; a read error may underlie this.

This chain connects TRBV18 to TRBJ2-7, with a possible D match to TRBD1 (6 bases). Source material: PBMCs. This sequence was found in a male donor in good health and CMV-seronegative. The CDR3 reads CASSPLGQSYEQYF. The CDR3 DNA follows: TGTGCCAGCTCCCCACTCGGACAGAGCTACGAGCAGTACTTC.